What follows are 8 T cell receptor beta chains derived from one specimen sequenced in a study of human CD8 memory T cell subsets. Classification as TPEX applied to CCR7+ PD-1+ TIGIT+ early memory CD8+ T cells bearing exhausted-like traits. Generation of TCR beta libraries used UMI-labeled 5' RACE. Reanalyzing the 5' RACE reads, TCRdb keeps one entry per CDR3 protein, without DNA. The sample shows some 7,900 distinct CDR3 sequences, and around a quarter sits with its ten largest clones. The sample consisted of CD8+ T cells from PBMCs. The receptor set was obtained from a human donor in good health.

The V gene is TRBV24-1, the J gene TRBJ1-2; TCRdb lists TRBD1, though no DNA is available to test this call. This CDR3 contains 13 residues. Germline V gives CDR1 KGHDR, CDR2 SFDVKD. The CDR3 sequence: CATSDGGAHDYTF.

The chain carries TRBV30 and TRBJ2-7; TCRdb selects TRBD1, and the lack of DNA leaves this call unchecked. The germline gives CDR1 GTSNPN, CDR2 SVGIG (reference sequence). The CDR3 has 13 residues. The CDR3 loop is CAWSWDTVYEQYF.

By frequency, this clonotype registers medium-sized. The chain employs TRBV6-5 and TRBJ1-6; TCRdb selects TRBD1, and the lack of DNA leaves this call unchecked. Germline CDR1 MNHEY, CDR2 SVGAGI. This CDR3 comprises 15 residues. The CDR3 loop is CASSYKTGGDSPLHF.

V is TRBV7-3 and J is TRBJ2-3. Germline CDR1 is SGHTA and CDR2 is FQGTGA. The CDR3 contains 13 residues. Here the CDR3 reads CASSLTLGDTQYF. The variable domain in full, with the rest retrieved from reference TRBV7-3 and TRBJ2-3, is GAGVSQTPSNKVTEKGKYVELRCDPISGHTALYWYRQSLGQGPEFLIYFQGTGAADDSGLPNDRFFAVRPEGSVSTLKIQRTERGDSAVYLCASSLTLGDTQYFGPGTRLTVL.

The chain combines TRBV20-1 with TRBJ2-3; checking the TCRdb D call of TRBD1 is not possible without DNA. The CDR3 totals 17 residues. The germline V gene has CDR1 DFQATT and CDR2 SNEGSKA (reference sequence). CDR3: CSASGAPQGSGTDTQYF.

This chain connects TRBV20-1 to TRBJ2-1; TCRdb calls TRBD1, which cannot be checked without DNA. Germline loops: CDR1 DFQATT, CDR2 SNEGSKA (reference sequence). The CDR3 has 15 residues. CDR3 sequence: CSAREGAGAYNEQFF.

The gene calls are TRBV11-3 and TRBJ2-1; TCRdb indicates TRBD1, and absent DNA this call remains unverified. Germline assignment: CDR1 SGHNT and CDR2 YENEEA. The CDR3 contains 12 residues. The CDR3: CASSSGTGEQFF.

The chain is built from TRBV4-1 and TRBJ2-3; TCRdb outputs TRBD2, but without DNA this stays unchecked. The CDR3 totals 18 residues. Germline V lookup: CDR1 MGHRA, CDR2 YSYEKL. The CDR3 is CASSQAHPLAGSTDTQYF.